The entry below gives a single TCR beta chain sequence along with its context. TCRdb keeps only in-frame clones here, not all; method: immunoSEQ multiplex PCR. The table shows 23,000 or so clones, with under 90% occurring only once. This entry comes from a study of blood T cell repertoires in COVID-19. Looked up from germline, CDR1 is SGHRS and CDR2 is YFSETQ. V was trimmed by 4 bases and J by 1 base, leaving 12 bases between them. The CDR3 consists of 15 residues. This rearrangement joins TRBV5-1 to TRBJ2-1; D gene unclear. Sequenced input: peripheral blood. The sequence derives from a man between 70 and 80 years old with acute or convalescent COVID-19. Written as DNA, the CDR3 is TGCGCCAGCAGCCCCAACACCCAATCCTACAATGAGCAGTTCTTC. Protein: CASSPNTQSYNEQFF. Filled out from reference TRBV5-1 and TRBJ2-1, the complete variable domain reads KAGVTQTPRYLIKTRGQQVTLSCSPISGHRSVSWYQQTPGQGLQFLFEYFSETQRNKGNFPGRFSGRQFSNSRSEMNVSTLELGDSALYLCASSPNTQSYNEQFFGPGTRLTVL.